This record covers a single T cell receptor (beta chain). Sequenced by immunoSEQ multiplex PCR; TCRdb stores in-frame clones only, minus some. Of a few million clones listed, roughly 93% were seen once; the top ten hold 0.39%. This record comes from a study of shared clonotypes between healthy human individuals. The sequenced material came from naive CD4+ T cells from PBMCs. Subset reported: CD45RA+ positively selected. This sequence originates from a man aged 18 to 29 in good health. Some clones in this sample may be carry-over from other donors' samples.

CDR3: CASRSNTIPGEQYF. In nucleotides, the CDR3 is TGCGCCAGCCGGTCGAACACCATACCGGGGGAGCAGTACTTC. The genes are TRBV5-1 and TRBJ2-7, with a tentative D call TRBD2 (5 bases). V was shortened by 7 bases and J by 7 bases, with 21 bases between the two germline ends. CDR1 and CDR2 from the germline V gene are SGHRS and YFSETQ. The CDR3 length is 14 residues.